One TCR beta chain is described in this entry. The antigen remains undetermined. The TCR beta libraries were generated through quantitative 5'-RACE incorporating molecular barcodes. One entry per CDR3 protein results from TCRdb running MiXCR on the 5' RACE reads. Counted here are hundreds of thousands of distinct CDR3 sequences, roughly a quarter occurring once; the ten biggest clones make up roughly 1%. The source of the sample is a study of CD8 T cells in ankylosing spondylitis. Whole-study results and caveats: In ankylosing spondylitis patients, matched synovial fluid reportedly showed significant enrichment of disease-linked clones. A CD8+ phenotype characterized the disease-linked clones, which were relatively rare in peripheral blood. Among TCR beta sequences, a motif of eight highly homologous variants appeared characteristic of ankylosing spondylitis blood. Reactive arthritis synovial fluid and blood were previously reported to contain some motif variants.

Sequenced material: blood, either unsorted or a sorted T cell fraction (not recorded which). The TCR comes from a male donor with ankylosing spondylitis.

The CDR3 DNA is TGCAGTGCCAGGTCAGGGGGAGCGGGTGAAAAACTGTTTTTT. Its protein is CSARSGGAGEKLFF. The V and J genes are TRBV20-1 and TRBJ1-4; TRBD1 matches at 7 bases. V dropped 6 bases and J dropped 7; count of bases not matched to a gene: 11. This CDR3 spans 14 amino acids. Germline V gene sequence: CDR1 DFQATT, CDR2 SNEGSKA (reference sequence).